This T cell receptor (beta chain) was sequenced during a study of technical replicates of blood from several donors. Profiled with immunoSEQ multiplex PCR; TCRdb holds only in-frame clones, not every one. The table records approximately 12,000 clones, roughly 92% of them present only once. Unmatched junction bases numbered 5, after V lost 0 bases and J lost 2 bases. The length of the CDR3 is 16 residues. Germline values: CDR1 LGHNA, CDR2 YNFKEQ. This chain links TRBV4-2 with TRBJ2-3; 7 nucleotides match TRBD2. Sequencing was carried out using PBMCs. The receptor was isolated from a human donor in good health. The CDR3 region is CASSQDGLADTDTQYF. DNA of the CDR3: TGTGCCAGCAGCCAAGATGGGCTAGCGGACACAGATACGCAGTATTTT.